Reported below is one T cell receptor beta chain. This entry belongs to a study of OX40 agonist ivuxolimab in advanced cancers. CDR3 size: 14 residues. From germline, CDR1 is SNHLY and CDR2 FYNNEI. V trimming: 3 bases; J trimming: 7 bases; junction bases outside the gene matches: 4. Data came from immunoSEQ multiplex PCR; TCRdb stores just in-frame clones and leaves some out. The sample consists of 55,000 to 90,000 clones, around 88% of them appearing once. The V and J genes are TRBV2 and TRBJ1-4; 8 bases line up with TRBD1. This clonotype was sampled from an adult with an advanced solid tumor such as melanoma, head and neck, liver or kidney cancer. Sample: CD4+ or CD8+ T cells sorted from blood, taken in a trial of the OX40 agonist ivuxolimab. CDR3 in DNA: TGTGCCAGCAGTGACAGGGGGCGCAGTGAAAAACTGTTTTTT. This translates into CASSDRGRSEKLFF. Based on the CDR3 plus reference TRBV2 and TRBJ1-4, the full variable domain is EPEVTQTPSHQVTQMGQEVILRCVPISNHLYFYWYRQILGQKVEFLVSFYNNEISEKSEIFDDQFSVERPDGSNFTLKIRSTKLEDSAMYFCASSDRGRSEKLFFGSGTQLSVL.